In this sample, the clone carrying this T cell receptor beta chain turned up a few times. The antigen remains undetermined. This sample is part of a study of T cells after yellow fever vaccination. General observations from the study: Booster sampling recovered most clones from primary vaccination (96% CD4, 88% CD8). Sorted repertoires could include abundant contaminating clonotypes from bulk cells.

The CDR3 extends over 14 amino acids. V dropped 2 bases and J dropped 9 bases, with 14 bases sitting between them. The germline V gene has CDR1 MNHEY and CDR2 SVGAGI. Production of TCR cDNA was by 5'RACE template switching, which also added a universal primer site and UMIs. TCRdb passed the 5' RACE reads through MiXCR, listing each CDR3 protein once. The profile covers a few hundred thousand distinct CDR3 sequences, with 7.5% to 9% appearing a single time and 15% to 20% taken by the ten largest. This clonotype was obtained from a man between 18 and 29 years old who received the YFV17D yellow fever vaccine. The genes are TRBV6-5 and TRBJ2-4, with D perhaps TRBD2 (6 bases). Sample: PBMCs, taken on the day of the first yellow fever vaccination. DNA for the CDR3: TGTGCCAGCAGTTACCTCGGAGGGATTTCCATTCAGTACTTC. It encodes CASSYLGGISIQYF.